The clone carrying this TCR beta chain has only a few counts. Its antigen remains unknown. This CDR3 is 13 amino acids long. The junction had 1 base not matched to a gene; V was cut back by 5 bases and J by 6 bases. Per the germline V gene, CDR1 is SGHRS and CDR2 is YFSETQ. These data come from a study of T cells in Graves' hyperthyroidism and ophthalmopathy. Background on the study: Once the initial diagnosis was made, peripheral blood was obtained before any treatment. Study findings and constraints: Blood also carried most thyroid clonotypes expanded above 0.001.

RNA transcripts served as the template for amplifying TCR beta CDR3 regions. The primer set for the first-round RT-PCR of the TCR CDR3 was HTBI. TCRdb ran MiXCR on the multiplex PCR reads and lists one entry per CDR3 protein. The table includes about 210,000 distinct CDR3 sequences, about a sixth detected once. This chain links TRBV5-1 with TRBJ2-1; 11 bases align to TRBD2. This TCR came from a man aged 50 to 59 with Graves' hyperthyroidism. The specimen was blood. As DNA, the CDR3 is TGCGCCAGCAGACTAGCGGGAGTCAATGAGCAGTTCTTC. This encodes CASRLAGVNEQFF.